These 16 T cell receptor beta chains originate from one sample sequenced in a study of blood T cell repertoires in COVID-19. The protocol was immunoSEQ multiplex PCR, while the TCRdb copy is restricted to in-frame clones and leaves out a portion. This table holds fewer than 65,000 clones, roughly nine tenths found once. Material for sequencing was peripheral blood. These receptors were collected from a man in his sixties with acute or convalescent COVID-19.

This rearrangement joins TRBV11-3 to TRBJ1-2, with 8 nucleotides matching TRBD1. This CDR3 has 13 amino acids. V lost 4 bases, J lost 6 bases, and 4 bases stayed unmatched. CDR1 SGHNT and CDR2 YENEEA come from the germline V gene. This CDR3 is CASSSGQADGYTF. The CDR3 nucleotides are TGTGCCAGCAGCTCGGGACAGGCGGATGGCTACACCTTC. Using reference TRBV11-3 and TRBJ1-2 for the parts outside the CDR3, the full variable domain is EAGVVQSPRYKIIEKKQPVAFWCNPISGHNTLYWYLQNLGQGPELLIRYENEEAVDDSQLPKDRFSAERLKGVDSTLKIQPAELGDSAVYLCASSSGQADGYTFGSGTRLTVV.

V gene TRBV6-4 combines with J gene TRBJ2-6; 9 nucleotides align to TRBD1. The CDR3 sequence is 16 residues long. The J segment lost 4 bases and the V segment lost 3 bases, leaving 4 bases of the junction unmatched. The germline gives CDR1 MRHNA, CDR2 SNTAGT. This chain's CDR3 is CASSEQGARGANVLTF. In DNA, the CDR3 is TGTGCCAGCAGTGAACAGGGGGCGCGAGGGGCCAACGTCCTGACTTTC.

This sequence joins TRBV9 and TRBJ1-3; no firm D call. V was cut by 3 bases and J by 3 bases, with 10 bases left in between. CDR3 size: 14 residues. CDR1 SGDLS and CDR2 YYNGEE come from the germline V gene. CDR3 amino acids: CASSENSYGNTIYF. The CDR3 DNA is TGTGCCAGCAGCGAGAACAGCTATGGAAACACCATATATTTT.

With regard to this clone: The junction and the germline gene differ at one end; a read error may be behind it. This chain uses TRBV14 with TRBJ1-4, with a weak D call TRBD1 (6 bases). CDR3 size: 12 residues. Germline V lookup: CDR1 SGHDN, CDR2 FVKESK. The CDR3 here is CASSPGQNRPIF. The CDR3, as DNA: TGTGCCAGCAGCCCAGGACAGAACCGCCCTATTTTT.

The chain couples TRBV11-2 to TRBJ2-7; tentative D call: TRBD2 (5 bases). The CDR3 sequence is 15 residues long. The germline CDR1 and CDR2 sequences are SGHAT and FQNNGV. The V and J ends lost 2 bases and 2 bases respectively, with 13 bases between them. CDR3: CASSLSPEGTYEQYF. The CDR3 DNA follows: TGTGCCAGCAGCTTATCCCCAGAGGGAACCTACGAGCAGTACTTC.

About this clone: At one end, the junction sequence differs from germline, possibly due to a read error. J is TRBJ2-1 and V is TRBV7-7; possibly TRBD2 for D (5 bases). Per the germline V gene, CDR1 is SSHAT and CDR2 is FNYEAQ (reference sequence). The CDR3 spans 13 residues. The CDR3 is CASSLGLYNEQFF. CDR3 nucleotides: TGTGCTAGCAGCTTAGGACTCTACAATGAGCAGTTCTTC. The full variable domain, completed using reference TRBV7-7 and TRBJ2-1, is GAGVSQSPRYKVTKRGQDVTLRCDPISSHATLYWYQQALGQGPEFLTYFNYEAQPDKSGLPSDRFSAERPEGSISTLTIQRTEQRDSAMYRCASSLGLYNEQFFGPGTRLTVL.

This clone has just a few counts. Here the CDR3 reads CASSTFRDRGRGELFF. Here the CDR3 DNA reads TGTGCCAGTAGTACCTTCCGGGACAGGGGGCGCGGGGAGCTGTTTTTT. This chain links TRBV19 with TRBJ2-2, with 12 bases that match TRBD1. There are 16 residues in the CDR3. Trimming took 4 bases from V and 7 from J; bases not matched to a gene: 7. CDR1 LNHDA and CDR2 SQIVND come from the germline V gene (reference sequence).

The J gene is TRBJ2-1, the V gene TRBV5-1; 7 nucleotides align to TRBD2. CDR1 is SGHRS and CDR2 is YFSETQ in the germline V gene. The trim removed 0 bases at V and 5 bases at J, leaving 2 bases unmatched. This CDR3 has 14 residues. CDR3 DNA: TGCGCCAGCAGCTTGGAGGGGAGGGACAATGAGCAGTTCTTC. Its protein product is CASSLEGRDNEQFF.

The gene calls are TRBV6-2 or TRBV6-3 and TRBJ1-5; 7 nucleotides agree with TRBD1. Losses at the gene ends were 6 bases for V and 6 bases for J; bases not matched to a gene: 8. There are 14 residues in the CDR3. CDR1 MNHEY and CDR2 SVGEGT come from the germline V gene. The CDR3 is CASSSPGGRQPQHF. CDR3 bases: TGTGCCAGCAGCTCTCCAGGGGGACGTCAGCCCCAGCATTTT.

The chain recombines TRBV5-1 with TRBJ1-2; TRBD1 is a possible D gene (5 bases). The germline V gene has CDR1 SGHRS and CDR2 YFSETQ. Trimming cost V 0 bases and J 0 bases, with 12 bases left between them. The CDR3 consists of 16 residues. For the CDR3, the DNA is TGCGCCAGCAGCTTGGCCTCGACAGCCTCTAACTATGGCTACACCTTC. Protein product: CASSLASTASNYGYTF. Combining the CDR3 with reference TRBV5-1 and TRBJ1-2 gives the whole variable domain KAGVTQTPRYLIKTRGQQVTLSCSPISGHRSVSWYQQTPGQGLQFLFEYFSETQRNKGNFPGRFSGRQFSNSRSEMNVSTLELGDSALYLCASSLASTASNYGYTFGSGTRLTVV.

V is TRBV19 and J is TRBJ2-5; 9 bases agree with TRBD2. CDR3 length: 15 residues. Germline-derived CDR1 and CDR2 are LNHDA and SQIVND (reference sequence). The trim removed 3 bases at V and 5 bases at J, leaving 7 bases unmatched. CDR3 coding DNA: TGTGCCAGTAGTATGAGCGGGGGGACTGGGGAGACCCAGTACTTC. It encodes CASSMSGGTGETQYF.

V gene TRBV9 combines with J gene TRBJ1-6; perhaps TRBD1 as D (5 bases). V lost 4 bases and J lost 8, with 7 bases in between. Germline CDR1 is SGDLS and CDR2 is YYNGEE. The CDR3 has 12 amino acids. CDR3 amino acids: CASSPGYSPLHF. DNA for the CDR3: TGTGCCAGCAGCCCAGGGTATTCACCCCTCCACTTT.

This sequence joins TRBV10-3 and TRBJ1-4; D gene ambiguous. The CDR3 extends over 13 amino acids. Germline CDR1 reads ENHRY; CDR2 reads SYGVKD. The V gene lost 5 bases and the J gene lost 8 bases, with 12 bases spanning the gap. The CDR3 protein is CAISLDPGEKLFF. DNA of the CDR3: TGTGCCATCAGTTTGGATCCGGGGGAAAAACTGTTTTTT.

Points on this clone: Germline is not matched at one junction end, which may reflect a read error. The gene calls are TRBV9 and TRBJ1-1, with D maybe TRBD1 (5 bases). CDR3 length: 16 amino acids. The V gene's germline CDR1 is SGDLS and CDR2 YYNGEE. In DNA, the CDR3 is TGTGCCAGCAGCGTAACCCCTGGGGGGGGGAACTCTGAAGCTTTCTTT. Translation: CASSVTPGGGNSEAFF. Drawing the rest from reference TRBV9 and TRBJ1-1, the complete variable domain is DSGVTQTPKHLITATGQRVTLRCSPRSGDLSVYWYQQSLDQGLQFLIQYYNGEERAKGNILERFSAQQFPDLHSELNLSSLELGDSALYFCASSVTPGGGNSEAFFGQGTRLTVV.

The sample holds one count of this clone. This chain links TRBV5-4 with TRBJ2-1; 11 bases agree with TRBD2. The CDR3 length is 15 residues. The germline V gene encodes CDR1 SGHNT and CDR2 YYREEE (reference sequence). V lost 4 bases and J lost 4; bases outside the gene matches: 4. CDR3 in DNA: TGTGCCAGCAGCGCCGGGACTAGCGGTTACAATGAGCAGTTCTTC. It encodes CASSAGTSGYNEQFF.

The chain uses TRBV10-2 and TRBJ1-1, with TRBD1 matching over 7 bases. Germline lookup yields CDR1 WSHSY and CDR2 SAAADI. CDR3 size: 15 residues. Trimming removed 5 bases from V and 1 base from J; junction bases left unmatched: 7. The CDR3 is CASSSGQRTNTEAFF. CDR3 sequence (DNA): TGCGCCAGCAGTTCGGGACAGCGGACGAACACTGAAGCTTTCTTT.